The 17 T cell receptor beta chains listed next were all sequenced from one sample in a study of technical replicates of blood from a handful of donors. Data came from immunoSEQ multiplex PCR; TCRdb stores just in-frame clones and leaves some out. This sample has about 100,000 clones, with roughly 96% found just once. The material sequenced was T cells isolated from PBMCs. These receptors all come from a human donor in good health.

The chain joins TRBV5-1 to TRBJ1-1, with no clear D. The CDR3 has 14 amino acids. Per the germline V gene, CDR1 is SGHRS and CDR2 is YFSETQ. Trimming took off 4 bases at V and 1 base at J, with 11 bases between the two ends. Here the CDR3 reads CASSQKTTNTEAFF. In nucleotides, the CDR3 is TGCGCCAGCAGCCAGAAGACAACGAACACTGAAGCTTTCTTT.

This clone was seen once. The chain couples TRBV5-1 to TRBJ2-1; TRBD1 is a possible D gene (6 bases). This CDR3 has 17 amino acids. Germline loops: CDR1 SGHRS, CDR2 YFSETQ. V lost 0 bases and J lost 0, with 13 bases in between. CDR3 sequence reads: CASSLAGASSSYNEQFF. The CDR3 DNA follows: TGCGCCAGCAGCTTGGCAGGGGCATCAAGCTCCTACAATGAGCAGTTCTTC.

This clone showed up just once. The V gene is TRBV27, the J gene TRBJ1-3; D possibly corresponds to TRBD1 (5 bases). The CDR3 covers 14 residues. The germline V and J ends were trimmed by 4 bases and 0 bases, with 7 bases remaining between them. Germline loops: CDR1 MNHEY, CDR2 SMNVEV (reference sequence). DNA for the CDR3: TGTGCCAGCAGTTCGACAGTCTCTGGAAACACCATATATTTT. Translation: CASSSTVSGNTIYF.

This chain links TRBV29-1 with TRBJ1-5; D might be TRBD1 (5 bases). Germline V gives CDR1 SQVTM, CDR2 ANQGSEA. This CDR3 contains 14 residues. V was pared by 5 bases and J by 2 bases, with 13 bases between. CDR3 residues: CSVLEGEGNQPQHF. CDR3 nucleotides: TGCAGCGTTCTTGAAGGGGAGGGCAATCAGCCCCAGCATTTT.

The V call is TRBV7-8, the J call TRBJ2-7; 11 bases line up with TRBD2. CDR1 and CDR2 (germline): SGHVS, FQNEAQ. V was clipped by 5 bases and J by 2 bases; unmatched bases: 2. The CDR3 consists of 14 residues. The CDR3 spells CASSQGLAAYEQYF. CDR3 in DNA: TGTGCCAGCAGCCAGGGACTAGCGGCCTACGAGCAGTACTTC.

This chain connects TRBV19 to TRBJ2-1; 8 bases map to TRBD2. J gave up 7 bases and V 7 bases, and 15 bases lay outside the gene matches. There are 16 residues in the CDR3. Looked up from germline, CDR1 is LNHDA and CDR2 is SQIVND (reference sequence). The CDR3 is CASTPGRIAGINEQFF. The CDR3 DNA reads as TGTGCCAGTACCCCAGGGCGGATAGCGGGGATTAATGAGCAGTTCTTC.

The genes are TRBV28 and TRBJ1-4, with 7 nucleotides matching TRBD1. Germline assignment: CDR1 MDHEN and CDR2 SYDVKM. V gave up 5 bases and J gave up 7 bases; unmatched junction bases: 13. CDR3 length: 16 amino acids. CDR3 sequence (DNA): TGTGCCAGCAGTACCCAGACAGGGCATAAGGGTGAAAAACTGTTTTTT. It translates to CASSTQTGHKGEKLFF.

The chain employs TRBV4-1 and TRBJ2-7; a weak D match, TRBD1 (6 bases). CDR3 length: 14 residues. The V and J ends lost 4 bases and 7 bases respectively, with 17 bases between them. CDR1 and CDR2 from the germline V gene are MGHRA and YSYEKL. CDR3: CASSLIGGEGEQYF. For the CDR3, the DNA is TGCGCCAGCAGCCTCATAGGGGGAGAAGGAGAGCAGTACTTC.

The chain recombines TRBV5-1 with TRBJ2-7, with D unresolved. Trimming took 4 bases from V and 4 from J, leaving 12 bases between them. The CDR3 covers 13 residues. Germline loops: CDR1 SGHRS, CDR2 YFSETQ. The CDR3 DNA reads TGCGCCAGCAGCCCCGCGGTATCTTACGAGCAGTACTTC. This codes for CASSPAVSYEQYF. Full variable domain (outside the CDR3, taken from reference TRBV5-1 and TRBJ2-7): KAGVTQTPRYLIKTRGQQVTLSCSPISGHRSVSWYQQTPGQGLQFLFEYFSETQRNKGNFPGRFSGRQFSNSRSEMNVSTLELGDSALYLCASSPAVSYEQYFGPGTRLTVT.

The V call is TRBV27, the J call TRBJ2-1, with 13 bases aligning to TRBD2. V shed 1 base, J shed 5 bases, and the junction held 11 bases outside the gene matches. The CDR3 spans 19 residues. Germline-derived CDR1 and CDR2 are MNHEY and SMNVEV (reference sequence). The CDR3 reads CASSLWGTSGTPAHNEQFF. CDR3 bases: TGTGCCAGCAGTTTATGGGGGACTAGCGGGACCCCAGCGCACAATGAGCAGTTCTTC.

This clone occurred once. The J gene is TRBJ2-5, the V gene TRBV7-6; the match to TRBD2 covers 11 bases. The CDR3 consists of 18 residues. Per germline, CDR1 SGHVS and CDR2 FNYEAQ. Trimming removed 6 bases from V and 0 bases from J; junction bases left unmatched: 12. CDR3 protein: CASSSGTSGPLYQETQYF. DNA for the CDR3: TGTGCCAGCAGTTCCGGGACTAGCGGACCTCTGTACCAAGAGACCCAGTACTTC.

The CDR3 loop reads CASRLVFQAGYDTQYF. The CDR3 DNA follows: TGTGCCAGCAGATTAGTATTTCAAGCGGGATACGATACGCAGTATTTT. The chain has TRBV28 and TRBJ2-3; 7 nucleotides match TRBD2. This CDR3 spans 16 amino acids. Germline V gene data show CDR1 as MDHEN and CDR2 as SYDVKM. Germline trimming cut 6 bases from V and 6 bases from J; bases unmatched to any gene: 15.

The chain couples TRBV5-1 to TRBJ2-3; D not certain. The CDR3 runs to 16 residues. Germline CDR1 reads SGHRS; CDR2 reads YFSETQ. The ends were cut back, 0 bases at V and 0 bases at J, with 11 bases in the middle. The CDR3 is CASSLDGDISTDTQYF. The CDR3 DNA sequence: TGCGCCAGCAGCTTGGACGGTGACATAAGCACAGATACGCAGTATTTT.

The chain carries TRBV7-3 and TRBJ2-7; a weak D match, TRBD1 (5 bases). The CDR3 contains 17 residues. V shed 0 bases and J shed 7 bases, with 22 bases lying between them. Germline V lookup: CDR1 SGHTA, CDR2 FQGTGA. CDR3 residues: CASSLTGPGAGLTEQYF. The DNA of the CDR3 is TGTGCCAGCAGCTTAACGGGGCCTGGGGCAGGTCTTACGGAGCAGTACTTC.

The V gene is TRBV30, the J gene TRBJ2-3; D is perhaps TRBD2 (5 bases). Germline lookup yields CDR1 GTSNPN and CDR2 SVGIG (reference sequence). There are 12 residues in the CDR3. V lost 2 bases and J 4 bases, leaving 7 bases between the germline ends. The CDR3 DNA reads as TGTGCCTGGAGTTCGGGATCAGATACGCAGTATTTT. Its protein product is CAWSSGSDTQYF.

The count of this clone is one. The chain employs TRBV27 and TRBJ2-5; the D is unclear. The CDR3 has 13 amino acids. Germline V gene data show CDR1 as MNHEY and CDR2 as SMNVEV (reference sequence). Between the trimmed V and J ends, which lost 2 bases and 5 bases, there was a span of 9 bases. CDR3 DNA: TGTGCCAGCAGTTTAAGCTCTAGGGAGACCCAGTACTTC. It specifies CASSLSSRETQYF.

The chain combines TRBV4-1 with TRBJ1-2; D not resolved. Trimming pared 0 bases from V and 8 bases from J, leaving 10 bases between. CDR1 is MGHRA and CDR2 is YSYEKL in the germline V gene. This CDR3 is 13 amino acids long. The CDR3 loop reads CASSQDPVEGYTF. The CDR3 nucleotides are TGCGCCAGCAGCCAAGATCCGGTTGAGGGCTACACCTTC.